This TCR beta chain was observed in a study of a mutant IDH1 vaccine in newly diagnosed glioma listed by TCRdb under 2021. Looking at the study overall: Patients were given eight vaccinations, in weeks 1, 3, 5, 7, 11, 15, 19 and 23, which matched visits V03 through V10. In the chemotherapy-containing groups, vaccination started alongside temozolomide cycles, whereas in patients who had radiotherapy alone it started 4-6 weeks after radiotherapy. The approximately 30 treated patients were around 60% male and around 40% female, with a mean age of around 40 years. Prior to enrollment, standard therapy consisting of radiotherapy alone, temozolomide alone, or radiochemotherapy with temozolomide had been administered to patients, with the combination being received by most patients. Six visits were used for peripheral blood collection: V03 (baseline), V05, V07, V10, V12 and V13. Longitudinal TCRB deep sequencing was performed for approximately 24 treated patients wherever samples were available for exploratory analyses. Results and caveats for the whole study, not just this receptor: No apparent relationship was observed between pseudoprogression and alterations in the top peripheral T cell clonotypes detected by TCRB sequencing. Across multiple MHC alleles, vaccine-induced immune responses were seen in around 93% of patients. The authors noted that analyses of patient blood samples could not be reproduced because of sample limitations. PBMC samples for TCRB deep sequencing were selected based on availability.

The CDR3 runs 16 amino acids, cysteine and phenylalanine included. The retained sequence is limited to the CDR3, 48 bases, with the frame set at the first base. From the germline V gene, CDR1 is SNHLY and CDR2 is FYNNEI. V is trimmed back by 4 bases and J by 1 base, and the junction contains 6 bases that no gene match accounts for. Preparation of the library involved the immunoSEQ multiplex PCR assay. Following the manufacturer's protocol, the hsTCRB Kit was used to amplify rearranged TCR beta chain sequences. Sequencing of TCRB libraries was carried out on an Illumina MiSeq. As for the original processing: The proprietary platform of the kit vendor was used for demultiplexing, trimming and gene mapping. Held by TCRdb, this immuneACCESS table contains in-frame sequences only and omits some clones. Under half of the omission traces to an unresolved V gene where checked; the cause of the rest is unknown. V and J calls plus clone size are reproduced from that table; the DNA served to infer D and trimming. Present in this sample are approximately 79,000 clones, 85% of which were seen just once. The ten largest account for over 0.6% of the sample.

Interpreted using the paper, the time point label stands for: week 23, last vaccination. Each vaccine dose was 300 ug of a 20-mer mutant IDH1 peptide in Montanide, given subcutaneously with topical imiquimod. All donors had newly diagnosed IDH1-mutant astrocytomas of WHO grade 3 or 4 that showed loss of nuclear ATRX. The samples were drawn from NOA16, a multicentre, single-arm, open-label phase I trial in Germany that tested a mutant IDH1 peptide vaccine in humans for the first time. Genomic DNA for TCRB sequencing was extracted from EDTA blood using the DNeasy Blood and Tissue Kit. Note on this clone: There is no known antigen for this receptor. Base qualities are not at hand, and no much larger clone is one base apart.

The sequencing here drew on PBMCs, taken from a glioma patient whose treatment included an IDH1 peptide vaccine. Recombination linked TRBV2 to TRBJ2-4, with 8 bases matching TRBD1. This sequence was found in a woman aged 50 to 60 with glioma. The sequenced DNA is TGTGCCAGCAGTGTGGACAGGGTCTTTGCCAAAAACATTCAGTACTTC. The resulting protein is CASSVDRVFAKNIQYF.